Reported below is one T cell receptor (beta chain). Survey-level immunoSEQ sequencing profiled the TCR beta repertoire. Clones were read by immunoSEQ multiplex PCR, and TCRdb kept only the in-frame ones, dropping some. The data show about 68,000 clones, with 90% to 95% seen just once and around 4.5% held by the top ten. The ends lost 7 bases at V and 0 bases at J; junction bases unmatched: 4. The CDR3 consists of 14 residues. Germline loops: CDR1 MNHEY, CDR2 SVGAGI. Sequenced sample: PBMCs. This clonotype was sampled from a man aged 35 to 55 with rheumatoid arthritis. The chain employs TRBV6-5 and TRBJ1-1, with 8 bases aligning to TRBD1. CDR3 region: CASTAGQVNTEAFF. CDR3 coding DNA: TGTGCCAGCACCGCGGGACAGGTGAACACTGAAGCTTTCTTT.